A single sample gave rise to the 24 T cell receptor beta chains below, sequenced in a study of CD8 T cells in Susac syndrome. Random hexamers were used to reverse transcribe the RNA input (roughly 0.5 to 1 ug). TCRdb re-analysed the immunoSEQ multiplex PCR reads in MiXCR, keeping a single row per CDR3 protein. The sample shows 150,000 to 200,000 distinct CDR3 sequences, around 94% of them seen only once. The specimen was CD4+ T cells from PBMCs. Receptor source: a human donor in good health.

As DNA, the CDR3 is TGCGCCAGCAGCCAAGAAGCCGAGACTAGGTACAATGAGCAGTTCTTC. Translating it yields CASSQEAETRYNEQFF. The chain joins TRBV4-3 to TRBJ2-1; D is perhaps TRBD2 (6 bases). The CDR3 is made up of 16 amino acids. Germline V gene sequence: CDR1 LGHNA, CDR2 YSLEER. V lost 0 bases and J 4 bases, leaving 13 bases between the germline ends.

The rearrangement uses TRBV15 and TRBJ1-6; D is undetermined. The CDR3 loop spans 15 amino acids. Trimming removed 0 bases at V and 6 bases at J, with 9 bases between. Germline-derived CDR1 and CDR2 are LNHNV and YYDKDF (reference sequence). CDR3 bases: TGTGCCACCAGCAGAGAAATCGGGTCTAATTCACCCCTCCACTTT. Its protein is CATSREIGSNSPLHF.

This sequence joins TRBV20-1 and TRBJ1-2, with unresolved D. This CDR3 is built from 13 residues. Trimming took off 1 base at V and 7 bases at J, with 13 bases between the two ends. The germline V gene encodes CDR1 DFQATT and CDR2 SNEGSKA (reference sequence). The CDR3 nucleotides are TGCAGTGCTAGAGTGGCCCCAGTTAGTGGCTACACCTTC. Protein product: CSARVAPVSGYTF.

The chain is built from TRBV29-1 and TRBJ1-1, with 7 nucleotides matching TRBD1. Germline CDR1 and CDR2: SQVTM and ANQGSEA. The CDR3 covers 13 residues. V lost 5 bases and J lost 1; bases outside the gene matches: 4. CDR3 loop: CSVTGDWNTEAFF. Here the CDR3 DNA reads TGCAGCGTTACAGGGGATTGGAACACTGAAGCTTTCTTT.

The CDR3 DNA is TGTGCCAGCAGCCCCTTTCCCCGCTCTGGGGCCAACGTCCTGACTTTC. Encoded protein: CASSPFPRSGANVLTF. V and J are TRBV14 and TRBJ2-6; no firm D call. Germline CDR1 and CDR2: SGHDN and FVKESK. V lost 4 bases, J lost 0 bases, and 10 bases lay in between. The CDR3 is 16 amino acids.

This clonotype was picked up one time. V gene TRBV12-3 or TRBV12-4 combines with J gene TRBJ2-3; 10 bases match TRBD2. The CDR3 extends over 16 amino acids. The trim removed 5 bases at V and 5 bases at J, leaving 10 bases unmatched. CDR3 DNA sequence: TGTGCCAGCAGTCCCCGAGCGGGGGGGCTTGGAGATACGCAGTATTTT. Amino acid sequence: CASSPRAGGLGDTQYF.

This chain uses TRBV20-1 with TRBJ2-7; D might be TRBD2 (5 bases). The germline V and J ends were trimmed by 1 base and 2 bases, with 18 bases remaining between them. The CDR3 covers 16 residues. Germline assignment: CDR1 DFQATT and CDR2 SNEGSKA (reference sequence). CDR3 nucleotides: TGCAGTGCTAGAGCCCGCGGGCCCAAGGAAACCTACGAGCAGTACTTC. It translates to CSARARGPKETYEQYF.

V is TRBV20-1 and J is TRBJ2-5; no definite D call. This CDR3 region has 11 residues. Germline V gene data show CDR1 as DFQATT and CDR2 as SNEGSKA (reference sequence). With 2 bases removed from V and 5 bases from J, the gap between germline ends came to 6 bases. The CDR3 sequence is CSARRRETQYF. CDR3 coding DNA: TGCAGTGCTAGAAGACGTGAGACCCAGTACTTC.

CDR3 DNA sequence: TGCAGCGCAGGGACAGGCAGCGAAAAACTGTTTTTT. This sequence encodes CSAGTGSEKLFF. This chain connects TRBV29-1 to TRBJ1-4; the match to TRBD1 covers 8 bases. CDR1 is SQVTM and CDR2 is ANQGSEA in the germline V gene. J gave up 8 bases and V 7 bases, and 6 bases lay outside the gene matches. This CDR3 has 12 amino acids.

This chain's CDR3 is CASSLGQGMGSPLHF. For the CDR3, the DNA is TGTGCCAGCAGCCTCGGACAGGGCATGGGATCACCCCTCCACTTT. The genes are TRBV7-3 and TRBJ1-6; 8 nucleotides agree with TRBD1. V was pared by 5 bases and J by 10 bases, with 10 bases of the junction left unmatched. Germline CDR1 reads SGHTA; CDR2 reads FQGTGA. The CDR3 is 15 residues long.

This chain joins TRBV29-1 and TRBJ2-7; no clear D gene. Trimming pared 7 bases from V and 0 bases from J, leaving 10 bases between. The CDR3 runs 12 residues. Germline-derived CDR1 and CDR2 are SQVTM and ANQGSEA. The CDR3 bases are TGCAGCGGTGAGAGGAGCTCCTACGAGCAGTACTTC. Protein sequence: CSGERSSYEQYF.

The V gene is TRBV20-1, the J gene TRBJ2-7; no clear D. CDR3 length equals 13 residues. CDR1 and CDR2 from the germline V gene are DFQATT and SNEGSKA (reference sequence). Trimming left V 5 bases short and J 4 bases short, with 15 bases between. CDR3 loop: CSASLKLGYEQYF. CDR3 bases: TGCAGTGCTTCCTTAAAACTGGGGTACGAGCAGTACTTC.

The gene calls are TRBV9 and TRBJ2-7; possible D gene TRBD1, 5 bases. Germline assignment: CDR1 SGDLS and CDR2 YYNGEE. The CDR3 has 13 amino acids. V was pared by 0 bases and J by 6 bases, with 10 bases between. This CDR3 reads CASSVEGRGEQYF. The CDR3 bases are TGTGCCAGCAGCGTAGAAGGTAGGGGCGAGCAGTACTTC.

The genes are TRBV25-1 and TRBJ2-3; unclear D gene. V gave up 4 bases and J gave up 2 bases, with 7 bases separating them. CDR3 length: 13 residues. Germline lookup yields CDR1 MGHDK and CDR2 SYGVNS. CDR3 nucleotide sequence: TGTGCCAGCAGTGCGGAAGCCACAGATACGCAGTATTTT. Its protein is CASSAEATDTQYF.

This clonotype showed up just a few times. The V gene is TRBV18, the J gene TRBJ2-3, with D tentatively TRBD1 (5 bases). V lost 1 base and J lost 1, with 9 bases in between. Germline V gene sequence: CDR1 KGHSH, CDR2 LQKENI. This CDR3 contains 15 residues. CDR3 amino acids: CASSPLQGRTDTQYF. Here the CDR3 DNA reads TGTGCCAGCTCACCACTCCAGGGCCGCACAGATACGCAGTATTTT. Supplemented by reference TRBV18 and TRBJ2-3, the full variable domain reads NAGVMQNPRHLVRRRGQEARLRCSPMKGHSHVYWYRQLPEEGLKFMVYLQKENIIDESGMPKERFSAEFPKEGPSILRIQQVVRGDSAAYFCASSPLQGRTDTQYFGPGTRLTVL.

The chain recombines TRBV27 with TRBJ1-2; D is unresolved. Trimming pared 5 bases from V and 0 bases from J, leaving 13 bases between. CDR1 is MNHEY, CDR2 SMNVEV, per germline (reference sequence). This CDR3 has 15 residues. CDR3 DNA: TGTGCCAGCAGTCTCGCCGCCAGGTCTAACTATGGCTACACCTTC. This gives the protein CASSLAARSNYGYTF.

This sequence joins TRBV3-1 and TRBJ1-1, with unresolved D. Trimming took off 1 base at V and 1 base at J, with 7 bases between the two ends. Germline V gene lookup returns CDR1 LGHDT and CDR2 YNNKEL (reference sequence). The CDR3 is 14 amino acids. CDR3 nucleotides: TGTGCCAGCAGCCAAGCTACGGGGAACACTGAAGCTTTCTTT. Its translation is CASSQATGNTEAFF.

This chain links TRBV19 with TRBJ1-5, with D uncertain. Germline CDR1 is LNHDA and CDR2 is SQIVND (reference sequence). The CDR3 covers 16 residues. Trimming took 4 bases from V and 6 from J, leaving 19 bases between them. DNA of the CDR3: TGTGCCAGTAGTACGCTTGGGTCCTCTGGGCGTCAGCCCCAGCATTTT. Amino acids: CASSTLGSSGRQPQHF.

J is TRBJ2-5 and V is TRBV5-1, with 12 bases lining up with TRBD1. The ends lost 4 bases at V and 5 bases at J; junction bases unmatched: 3. CDR1 and CDR2 from the germline V gene are SGHRS and YFSETQ. The CDR3 sequence is 14 residues long. CDR3 residues: CASSGTGGRETQYF. The CDR3 region has the DNA TGCGCCAGCAGCGGGACAGGGGGCAGGGAGACCCAGTACTTC.

The genes are TRBV27 and TRBJ2-7; D remains unclear. The CDR3 spans 11 residues. The germline CDR1 and CDR2 sequences are MNHEY and SMNVEV (reference sequence). Between the trimmed V and J ends, which lost 3 bases and 7 bases, there was a span of 7 bases. CDR3 sequence reads: CASSLKGEQYF. Written as DNA, the CDR3 is TGTGCCAGCAGTTTGAAAGGAGAGCAGTACTTC.

The chain uses TRBV4-2 and TRBJ2-2; 9 bases agree with TRBD1. This CDR3 comprises 15 residues. After removal of 6 bases from V and 7 bases from J, the junction contained 9 bases not matched to a gene. Germline assignment: CDR1 LGHNA and CDR2 YNFKEQ. The CDR3 region is CASRIGDRDIGELFF. The CDR3 DNA is TGTGCCAGCAGAATAGGGGACAGGGATATCGGGGAGCTGTTTTTT.

This rearrangement joins TRBV7-9 to TRBJ2-1; 7 nucleotides align to TRBD1. After removal of 3 bases from V and 6 bases from J, the junction contained 5 bases not matched to a gene. This CDR3 has 14 amino acids. CDR1 is SEHNR and CDR2 is FQNEAQ in the germline V gene (reference sequence). CDR3 region: CASSFLRDSNEQFF. The CDR3 region has the DNA TGTGCCAGCAGCTTCCTCCGGGACAGCAATGAGCAGTTCTTC. Using reference TRBV7-9 and TRBJ2-1 for the parts outside the CDR3, the full variable domain is DTGVSQNPRHKITKRGQNVTFRCDPISEHNRLYWYRQTLGQGPEFLTYFQNEAQLEKSRLLSDRFSAERPKGSFSTLEIQRTEQGDSAMYLCASSFLRDSNEQFFGPGTRLTVL.

CDR3 in DNA: TGTGCCTGGAGTCAGCTAGGGGGAACCCAAGAGACCCAGTACTTC. Amino acid sequence: CAWSQLGGTQETQYF. This chain joins TRBV30 and TRBJ2-5; D perhaps matches TRBD1 (6 bases). Germline V lookup: CDR1 GTSNPN, CDR2 SVGIG (reference sequence). Trimming cost V 2 bases and J 1 base, with 14 bases left between them. The CDR3 extends over 15 amino acids.

Only a few counts were recorded for this clonotype. The CDR3 is CASSPTGDEQYF. The CDR3 nucleotides are TGTGCCAGCAGCCCGACAGGGGACGAGCAGTACTTC. The V gene is TRBV7-9, the J gene TRBJ2-7, with 8 bases lining up with TRBD1. CDR1 and CDR2 (germline): SEHNR, FQNEAQ (reference sequence). With V trimmed by 5 bases and J by 5 bases, 2 bases remained unmatched. There are 12 residues in the CDR3.